The 30 T cell receptor beta chains below were found in one sample sequenced in a study of CD4 and CD8 cells across lung adenocarcinoma regions. One entry per CDR3 protein, called by TCRdb with MiXCR from the PCR reads. The profile shows about 25,000 distinct CDR3 sequences, more than 45% of them singletons. Sequencing input: CD8+ T cells from the center of a lung tumor. Receptor source: a male donor with lung adenocarcinoma. The CD4 and CD8 labels of this study may be unreliable.

The chain joins TRBV20-1 to TRBJ2-3; 7 nucleotides agree with TRBD2. V lost 7 bases to trimming and J lost 4 bases; unmatched junction nucleotides: 11. Germline values: CDR1 DFQATT, CDR2 SNEGSKA (reference sequence). The CDR3 spans 14 residues. DNA of the CDR3: TGCAGTGAAAGCGAGCGGGGAAGGGCAGATACGCAGTATTTT. It is translated as CSESERGRADTQYF.

The rearrangement links TRBV6-1 to TRBJ2-4; 7 positions agree with TRBD2. The J call may not be correct, given that the DNA end is closer to TRBJ2-3. The CDR3 contains 14 residues. Germline V lookup: CDR1 MNHNS, CDR2 SASEGT. The CDR3: CASTWAGAKDMQYF. The CDR3 coding sequence is TGTGCCAGCACGTGGGCGGGAGCCAAAGACATGCAGTATTTT.

V usage is TRBV10-3 and J usage is TRBJ1-2; D ambiguous. The length of the CDR3 is 11 residues. The germline V gene encodes CDR1 ENHRY and CDR2 SYGVKD. Deletions cut 0 bases from V and 5 bases from J, with 1 base between. The CDR3 nucleotides are TGTGCCATCAGTGAGTCGTATGGCTACACCTTC. Amino acid sequence: CAISESYGYTF.

The rearrangement joins TRBV6-1 to TRBJ2-3; possibly TRBD1 for D (5 bases). V was pared by 5 bases and J by 6 bases, with 15 bases between. CDR3 length: 14 residues. Germline-derived CDR1 and CDR2 are MNHNS and SASEGT. The CDR3, as DNA: TGTGCCAGCAGTCGAACACAGGAATTTGATACGCAGTATTTT. This sequence encodes CASSRTQEFDTQYF.

Comments on this clonotype: At one end the junction does not follow the germline gene, possibly because of a read error. The gene calls are TRBV27 and TRBJ2-3; a possible D gene is TRBD1 (5 bases). Germline CDR1 and CDR2: MNHEY and SMNVEV (reference sequence). This CDR3 spans 15 amino acids. The chain's CDR3 is CASAFDSPNTDTQYF. CDR3 nucleotides: TGTGCCAGCGCGTTCGACAGCCCTAACACAGATACCCAGTATTTC.

The rearrangement uses TRBV10-2 and TRBJ2-1; D tentatively reads TRBD1 or TRBD2 (5 bases each). The DNA end is a closer match to TRBJ2-4, so the J assignment may be wrong. The CDR3 covers 14 residues. Germline V lookup: CDR1 WSHSY, CDR2 SAAADI. CDR3 sequence: CAGLGVCAKDTQYF. CDR3 sequence (DNA): TGCGCGGGGCTCGGGGTGTGTGCCAAAGACACTCAGTACTTC.

There are a few counts of this clonotype. The J gene is TRBJ2-1, the V gene TRBV10-1; D perhaps matches TRBD1 (6 bases). CDR1 and CDR2 (germline): WNHNN, SYGVQD (reference sequence). The CDR3 spans 14 residues. Trimming took off 7 bases at V and 10 bases at J, with 20 bases between the two ends. In nucleotides, the CDR3 is TGCGCCAGCACCACAGGGCCCGCCGTCCACGAGCAGTTCTTC. Amino acid sequence: CASTTGPAVHEQFF.

Comment on this clonotype: The conserved phenylalanine or tryptophan normally closing the CDR3 is absent here, so this likely arose from a read error. It is unclear where the CDR3 begins or ends on the DNA, so no DNA is shown, and the CDR3 is as TCRdb lists it. This chain links TRBV6-5 with TRBJ2-6. The CDR3 spans 8 residues, counting both ends. Per the germline V gene, CDR1 is MNHEY and CDR2 is SVGAGI. This CDR3 reads CASSYSMS.

In this sample, this clonotype turned up a few times. This chain joins TRBV6-1 and TRBJ2-1, with TRBD1 as a possible D gene (6 bases). The last part of the DNA fits TRBJ2-5 better; the J call may be wrong. Germline V lookup: CDR1 MNHNS, CDR2 SASEGT. The CDR3 consists of 12 residues. The CDR3 region is CASSQQGETQYF. The CDR3 coding sequence is TGTGCCAGCAGTCAACAGGGCGAGACCCAGTACTTC.

This clonotype was picked up one time. The junction shows a germline mismatch at one end, possibly a read error. This chain joins TRBV10-1 and TRBJ2-3, with D possibly matching TRBD1 (6 bases). Germline V gives CDR1 WNHNN, CDR2 SYGVQD (reference sequence). This CDR3 contains 14 residues. CDR3 sequence (DNA): TGCGGCATCAGGGGCCTACATGCCACAGATACTCAGTATTTC. Amino acids: CGIRGLHATDTQYF.

Remarks on this clonotype: At one boundary the junction diverges from the germline segment, which might be a read error. The chain couples TRBV6-1 to TRBJ2-3, with D perhaps given as TRBD1 or TRBD2 (6 bases each). Per the germline V gene, CDR1 is MNHNS and CDR2 is SASEGT. CDR3 size: 13 residues. CDR3 nucleotide sequence: TGTGCCACCGGGGGCACTGACACAGAGACGCAGTATTTT. It translates to CATGGTDTETQYF.

The rearrangement joins TRBV6-5 to TRBJ2-5, with D tentatively TRBD2 (6 bases). This CDR3 comprises 16 residues. The germline gives CDR1 MNHEY, CDR2 SVGAGI. Trimming left V 7 bases short and J 5 bases short, with 23 bases between. The CDR3, as DNA: TGTGCCAGCACTTATTTATCCCGGGCGGGAAAGGAGACCCAGTACTTC. This gives the protein CASTYLSRAGKETQYF.

Only one count was recorded for this clonotype. The V and J genes are TRBV10-2 and TRBJ2-4; possibly TRBD1 or TRBD2 for D (5 bases each). The V gene's germline CDR1 is WSHSY and CDR2 SAAADI. The length of the CDR3 is 14 residues. CDR3 in DNA: TGCGCGGGGAGCGTGGGGTGGGACCAAGAGATCCAGTACTTC. This sequence encodes CAGSVGWDQEIQYF.

A single count supports this clonotype. The V gene is TRBV10-1, the J gene TRBJ2-3, with D perhaps TRBD2 (6 bases). TRBJ2-7 matches the DNA end more closely, so the J call is doubtful. Germline lookup yields CDR1 WNHNN and CDR2 SYGVQD (reference sequence). This CDR3 contains 15 residues. DNA for the CDR3: TGCGCCAGCGTTGCGGGGCTGGGAGCCAAAGACATGCAGTACTTC. Its protein is CASVAGLGAKDMQYF.

CDR3 nucleotides: TGCGCCAGCAGTGAGTCCCGGACACCGAACACTGAAGCTTTCTTT. Translating gives CASSESRTPNTEAFF. The chain has TRBV10-1 and TRBJ1-1; perhaps TRBD1 as D (5 bases). The germline gives CDR1 WNHNN, CDR2 SYGVQD (reference sequence). The V end was cut by 0 bases, the J end by 1 base, with 9 bases between. CDR3 length equals 15 residues.

Of note for this clonotype: An end of the junction does not agree with germline; a read error may underlie this. This chain links TRBV3-1 with TRBJ2-5; 10 bases match TRBD2. The CDR3 sequence is 14 residues long. CDR1 and CDR2 (germline): LGHDT, YNNKEL (reference sequence). The CDR3 DNA follows: TGTGCCAGCAGACGGACTAGCGGCCAAGAGACCCTGTATTTC. Translated, it gives CASRRTSGQETLYF.

This sequence joins TRBV4-2 and TRBJ1-1; D might be TRBD1 (6 bases). The CDR3 extends over 14 amino acids. The germline V gene encodes CDR1 LGHNA and CDR2 YNFKEQ. V lost 5 bases to trimming and J lost 3 bases, with 13 bases between them. CDR3 region: CASSSQTGDTEAFF. The CDR3 bases are TGTGCCAGCAGCTCCCAGACAGGCGACACTGAAGCTTTCTTT.

This clonotype was picked up many times. The V call is TRBV6-1, the J call TRBJ2-1; D call uncertain. Germline CDR1 is MNHNS and CDR2 is SASEGT. This CDR3 has 14 amino acids. Trimming removed 4 bases from V and 0 bases from J, with 7 bases in between. As DNA, the CDR3 is TGTGCCAGCAGTGGAATTCGCTCCTACAATGAGCAGTTCTTC. Protein: CASSGIRSYNEQFF.

This clonotype was observed a single time. The chain carries TRBV4-1 and TRBJ2-5; D unresolved. The CDR3 extends over 14 amino acids. The ends were cut back, 0 bases at V and 11 bases at J, with 16 bases in the middle. Germline V gene sequence: CDR1 MGHRA, CDR2 YSYEKL. The CDR3 coding sequence is TGCGCCAGCAGCCAAGACCCCACGAATGAGGAGCAGTACTTC. This sequence encodes CASSQDPTNEEQYF.

A word on this clonotype: Mismatch with germline at one junction end may stem from a read error. This sequence joins TRBV6-1 and TRBJ2-3; D is tentatively TRBD1 or TRBD2 (6 bases each). Germline CDR1 MNHNS, CDR2 SASEGT. The length of the CDR3 is 17 residues. The CDR3 here is CASRGGRGSASTDTQYF. The CDR3, as DNA: TGTGCCAGCAGGGGGGGCCGGGGGTCCGCGAGCACAGATACTCAGTACTTT.

This clonotype is classed as medium-sized. This chain uses TRBV10-1 with TRBJ2-1; D is ambiguous. V lost 4 bases to trimming and J lost 6 bases, with 13 bases between them. Germline V lookup: CDR1 WNHNN, CDR2 SYGVQD (reference sequence). The CDR3 runs to 14 residues. The CDR3 DNA reads TGCGCCAGCAGTGTATCTTTGTGGAGCAATGAGCAGTTCTTC. Its translation is CASSVSLWSNEQFF.

The chain employs TRBV10-3 and TRBJ2-1; the match to TRBD2 covers 13 bases. The CDR3 is 15 residues long. In germline, CDR1 is ENHRY, CDR2 SYGVKD. V trimming: 2 bases; J trimming: 6 bases; junction bases outside the gene matches: 1. In DNA, the CDR3 is TGTGCCATCAGTGAGAGACTAGCGGGGGGCAATGAGCAGTTCTTC. Its translation is CAISERLAGGNEQFF.

This clonotype was observed many times. The chain links TRBV6-5 to TRBJ1-6; unclear D gene. The germline V gene has CDR1 MNHEY and CDR2 SVGAGI. The ends were cut back, 2 bases at V and 10 bases at J, with 15 bases in the middle. The CDR3 length is 15 residues. CDR3 sequence: CASSYEAFRGSPLHF. The CDR3 DNA follows: TGTGCCAGCAGTTACGAGGCCTTTCGGGGATCACCCCTCCACTTT.

As concerns this clonotype: A junction boundary mismatches the germline segment, possibly from a read error. The gene calls are TRBV7-2 and TRBJ2-5, with D perhaps matching TRBD2 (5 bases). Germline lookup yields CDR1 SGHTA and CDR2 FQGNSA. CDR3 length: 15 amino acids. The CDR3 loop reads CCAGGEGGVEDTQYF. DNA for the CDR3: TGTTGTGCGGGCGGCGAGGGCGGTGTCGAAGATACCCAGTATTTC.

This clonotype was seen ten or more times. CDR3 protein: CASSVVRDAAGELFF. The CDR3 DNA reads TGTGCCAGCAGCGTAGTTCGAGACGCCGCCGGGGAGCTGTTTTTT. The V gene is TRBV9, the J gene TRBJ2-2; D gene unclear. This CDR3 has 15 amino acids. Germline values: CDR1 SGDLS, CDR2 YYNGEE. With 0 bases removed from V and 6 bases from J, the gap between germline ends came to 12 bases. Complete variable domain (other parts from reference TRBV9 and TRBJ2-2): DSGVTQTPKHLITATGQRVTLRCSPRSGDLSVYWYQQSLDQGLQFLIQYYNGEERAKGNILERFSAQQFPDLHSELNLSSLELGDSALYFCASSVVRDAAGELFFGEGSRLTVL.

The CDR3 is CAGRGVRSHDIQYF. The CDR3 DNA reads as TGTGCGGGGAGGGGAGTCCGTAGCCACGACATTCAGTACTTC. The rearrangement joins TRBV27 to TRBJ2-5, with 7 bases fitting TRBD2. The DNA end is more similar to TRBJ2-4, so the J call may be wrong. The CDR3 runs to 14 residues. In germline, CDR1 is MNHEY, CDR2 SMNVEV (reference sequence).

This clonotype was seen at least ten times. J is TRBJ2-1 and V is TRBV5-1; no firm D call. The germline V and J ends were trimmed by 2 bases and 9 bases, with 9 bases remaining between them. The CDR3 loop spans 12 amino acids. Germline values: CDR1 SGHRS, CDR2 YFSETQ. This chain's CDR3 is CASSFPGGEQFF. Here the CDR3 DNA reads TGCGCCAGCAGCTTTCCCGGTGGTGAGCAGTTCTTC.

The V and J genes are TRBV7-2 and TRBJ2-3; a weak D match, TRBD1 (5 bases). Germline V gene sequence: CDR1 SGHTA, CDR2 FQGNSA. This CDR3 is 15 amino acids long. Trimming shortened V by 8 bases and J by 0 bases, and 15 bases separated the two germline ends. The CDR3 region has the DNA TGTGCCAGCCAAAGGGGTGTATCTAGCACAGATACGCAGTATTTT. Encoded protein: CASQRGVSSTDTQYF.

The chain recombines TRBV7-6 with TRBJ2-3, with D unclear. V was shortened by 5 bases and J by 2 bases, with 11 bases between the two germline ends. Per the germline V gene, CDR1 is SGHVS and CDR2 is FNYEAQ. This CDR3 has 14 amino acids. The CDR3 loop reads CASSPADLTDTQYF. As DNA, the CDR3 is TGTGCCAGCAGCCCCGCCGACCTCACAGATACGCAGTATTTT.

This sequence joins TRBV6-1 and TRBJ2-1; no firm D call. Matching the DNA end better, TRBJ2-5 makes the J call doubtful. CDR1 and CDR2 (germline): MNHNS, SASEGT. The CDR3 spans 12 residues. The CDR3: CASSEVEPTQYF. CDR3 nucleotide sequence: TGTGCCAGCAGTGAAGTGGAGCCGACCCAGTACTTC.